A single sample gave rise to the 22 T cell receptor beta chains below, sequenced in a study of CD8+ T cells in alopecia areata. The study team obtained lesional scalp punch biopsies and peripheral blood from alopecia areata patients. Reverse transcription of extracted RNA yielded cDNA, which provided the sequencing template. Assay used: immunoSEQ multiplex PCR; TCRdb lists only in-frame clones, some missing. Here the sample spans 9,500 to 15,000 clones, just over 55% being singletons. The sequencing input was skin. The receptors here all came from a human donor with alopecia areata.

In this sample, this clone turned up a few times. V gene TRBV27 combines with J gene TRBJ1-5, with 9 bases aligning to TRBD1. V trimming: 6 bases; J trimming: 6 bases; junction bases outside the gene matches: 15. The germline V gene has CDR1 MNHEY and CDR2 SMNVEV (reference sequence). The CDR3 spans 17 residues. This CDR3 is CASSLSSGQGGIQPQHF. As DNA, the CDR3 is TGTGCCAGCAGCCTCAGCTCGGGACAGGGTGGAATTCAGCCCCAGCATTTT.

The rearrangement uses TRBV18 and TRBJ2-1, with D possibly called TRBD1 or TRBD2 (10 bases each). Looked up from germline, CDR1 is KGHSH and CDR2 is LQKENI. This CDR3 contains 24 residues. The V end was cut by 6 bases, the J end by 1 base, with 40 bases between. CDR3 loop: CASSLHTRDRGLPGLASSYNEQFF. DNA of the CDR3: TGTGCCAGCTCGCTTCACACCCGGGACAGGGGACTCCCGGGACTAGCGAGTTCCTACAATGAGCAGTTCTTC.

This chain joins TRBV5-6 and TRBJ1-2, with 8 positions matching TRBD1. The CDR3 totals 14 residues. V shed 3 bases and J 3 bases; nucleotides not matched to a gene: 4. Germline assignment: CDR1 SGHDT and CDR2 YYEEEE. The CDR3 reads CASSSGTGYYGYTF. The CDR3 coding sequence is TGTGCCAGCAGCTCCGGGACAGGATACTATGGCTACACCTTC.

This chain uses TRBV14 with TRBJ2-1; TRBD2 aligns across 9 bases. The CDR3 runs 14 residues. Per germline, CDR1 SGHDN and CDR2 FVKESK. With 4 bases clipped from V and 9 bases from J, the junction kept 7 bases outside the gene matches. In DNA form, the CDR3 reads TGTGCCAGCAGCCCAAGGACTAGCGTGGGTGAGCAGTTCTTC. It encodes CASSPRTSVGEQFF.

There are a few counts of this clone. The rearrangement joins TRBV6-6 to TRBJ2-5; D uncertain. Germline values: CDR1 MNHNY, CDR2 SVGAGI (reference sequence). V lost 6 bases and J 5 bases, leaving 7 bases between the germline ends. This CDR3 region has 11 residues. CDR3 region: CASSGRETQYF. Written as DNA, the CDR3 is TGTGCCAGCAGCGGCCGGGAGACCCAGTACTTC.

This clone was picked up a small number of times. The V and J genes are TRBV19 and TRBJ2-1, with 7 positions matching TRBD2. The ends lost 1 base at V and 2 bases at J; junction bases unmatched: 5. This CDR3 is built from 16 residues. Looked up from germline, CDR1 is LNHDA and CDR2 is SQIVND (reference sequence). The CDR3 here is CASSIGSGRTYNEQFF. The CDR3 nucleotides are TGTGCCAGTAGTATAGGTAGCGGGCGAACCTACAATGAGCAGTTCTTC.

Note on this clone: Relative to the germline gene, one junction end is altered; a read error may explain this. This CDR3 is also generated by other DNA sequences in the sample. The chain employs TRBV27 and TRBJ2-4; no clear D gene. The CDR3 extends over 14 amino acids. Per the germline V gene, CDR1 is MNHEY and CDR2 is SMNVEV (reference sequence). DNA of the CDR3: TGCGCCAGCAGAACCCCACGAGACAAAAACATTCAGTACTTC. It yields the protein CASRTPRDKNIQYF.

The chain carries TRBV19 and TRBJ1-2; 9 nucleotides agree with TRBD1. The V gene's germline CDR1 is LNHDA and CDR2 SQIVND (reference sequence). The length of the CDR3 is 15 residues. Germline trimming cut 4 bases from V and 3 bases from J; bases unmatched to any gene: 6. CDR3: CASSSGQGKYYGYTF. The CDR3 DNA reads TGTGCCAGTAGTAGTGGACAGGGGAAGTACTATGGCTACACCTTC.

The V call is TRBV7-2, the J call TRBJ2-3; 7 nucleotides align to TRBD2. From germline, CDR1 is SGHTA and CDR2 FQGNSA. The trim removed 3 bases at V and 4 bases at J, leaving 13 bases unmatched. The CDR3 is made up of 17 amino acids. In nucleotides, the CDR3 is TGTGCCAGCAGCTTTCTTTATTACGCGGGAGTAGCAGATACGCAGTATTTT. It is translated as CASSFLYYAGVADTQYF.

The J gene is TRBJ1-3, the V gene TRBV4-2, with D perhaps TRBD1 (5 bases). The CDR3 is 16 residues long. CDR1 is LGHNA and CDR2 is YNFKEQ in the germline V gene. With 0 bases removed from V and 9 bases from J, the gap between germline ends came to 18 bases. The CDR3 loop is CASSQEGLIASGTIYF. In DNA form, the CDR3 reads TGTGCCAGCAGCCAAGAGGGACTGATTGCTTCGGGCACCATATATTTT.

The rearrangement uses TRBV4-1 and TRBJ1-5, with TRBD1 identical over 7 bases. The ends lost 5 bases at V and 5 bases at J; junction bases unmatched: 9. This CDR3 spans 15 amino acids. From germline, CDR1 is MGHRA and CDR2 YSYEKL. CDR3 region: CASSEIQGPDQPQHF. In DNA, the CDR3 is TGCGCCAGCAGCGAGATACAGGGGCCTGATCAGCCCCAGCATTTT.

The chain links TRBV5-1 to TRBJ2-3; possible D gene TRBD2, 5 bases. V lost 7 bases, J lost 5 bases, and 14 bases lay in between. Germline loops: CDR1 SGHRS, CDR2 YFSETQ. The CDR3 has 13 amino acids. The CDR3 here is CASRNNEGDTQYF. CDR3 nucleotide sequence: TGCGCCAGCCGGAACAACGAGGGAGATACGCAGTATTTT.

This clone was detected once. The chain couples TRBV5-1 to TRBJ2-2; 13 bases align to TRBD2. Germline-derived CDR1 and CDR2 are SGHRS and YFSETQ. The CDR3 extends over 16 amino acids. The V segment lost 4 bases and the J segment 4 bases; nucleotides outside the gene matches: 4. CDR3 region: CASSRLAGGGTGELFF. The CDR3 nucleotides are TGCGCCAGCAGCCGACTAGCGGGGGGCGGCACCGGGGAGCTGTTTTTT.

The genes are TRBV11-2 and TRBJ1-2; D gene unclear. The CDR3 is 13 amino acids. Trimming removed 0 bases from V and 7 bases from J, with 9 bases in between. Germline CDR1 SGHAT, CDR2 FQNNGV. This chain's CDR3 is CASSLDWRSGYTF. In nucleotides, the CDR3 is TGTGCCAGCAGCTTAGACTGGCGGTCTGGCTACACCTTC.

This clone has more than one count but fewer than ten. This chain links TRBV7-2 with TRBJ1-1, with D unresolved. There are 13 residues in the CDR3. The V end was cut by 2 bases, the J end by 5 bases, with 9 bases between. Germline assignment: CDR1 SGHTA and CDR2 FQGNSA. The CDR3 region is CASSLSMGTEAFF. CDR3 DNA: TGTGCCAGCAGCTTAAGTATGGGGACTGAAGCTTTCTTT. Full variable domain (missing parts from reference TRBV7-2 and TRBJ1-1): GAGVSQSPSNKVTEKGKDVELRCDPISGHTALYWYRQSLGQGLEFLIYFQGNSAPDKSGLPSDRFSAERTGGSVSTLTIQRTQQEDSAVYLCASSLSMGTEAFFGQGTRLTVV.

V usage is TRBV15 and J usage is TRBJ1-5, with D possibly matching TRBD1 (5 bases). V lost 2 bases and J 7 bases, leaving 15 bases between the germline ends. CDR1 and CDR2 (germline): LNHNV, YYDKDF (reference sequence). There are 15 residues in the CDR3. The CDR3 region has the DNA TGTGCCACCAGCAGAACCCCGTTGGGGGACCAGCCCCAGCATTTT. Its translation: CATSRTPLGDQPQHF.

V is TRBV5-1 and J is TRBJ2-3; D remains ambiguous. Trimming took off 3 bases at V and 2 bases at J, with 13 bases between the two ends. Germline assignment: CDR1 SGHRS and CDR2 YFSETQ. The CDR3 contains 15 residues. The CDR3 here is CASSSAIGNTDTQYF. The DNA for the CDR3 is TGCGCCAGCAGCTCGGCGATAGGGAACACAGATACGCAGTATTTT.

This chain links TRBV7-8 with TRBJ1-5, with a possible D match to TRBD1 (6 bases). The CDR3 sequence is 15 residues long. Trimming left V 1 base short and J 6 bases short, with 13 bases between. The germline V gene has CDR1 SGHVS and CDR2 FQNEAQ. The CDR3: CASSLVGAWSQPQHF. CDR3 nucleotide sequence: TGTGCCAGCAGCTTAGTGGGGGCTTGGAGTCAGCCCCAGCATTTT.

The V call is TRBV2, the J call TRBJ1-1, with D maybe TRBD1 (6 bases). This CDR3 is 15 amino acids long. The germline V and J ends were trimmed by 4 bases and 1 base, with 13 bases remaining between them. Per germline, CDR1 SNHLY and CDR2 FYNNEI. The CDR3 sequence: CASSGTGMGNTEAFF. The CDR3 nucleotides read TGTGCCAGCAGTGGTACAGGGATGGGGAACACTGAAGCTTTCTTT.

This clone has a single count. The junction departs from the called germline gene at one end, perhaps through a read error. The J gene is TRBJ2-7, the V gene TRBV7-7; 7 positions agree with TRBD1. CDR1 SSHAT and CDR2 FNYEAQ come from the germline V gene (reference sequence). CDR3 length: 13 amino acids. Here the CDR3 reads CASSPQGIREQYF. CDR3 sequence (DNA): TGTGCTAGCAGCCCACAGGGGATTCGGGAGCAGTACTTC.

The chain combines TRBV9 with TRBJ1-2; possible D gene TRBD1, 5 bases. The CDR3 consists of 12 residues. V lost 0 bases and J 8 bases, leaving 8 bases between the germline ends. The germline V gene encodes CDR1 SGDLS and CDR2 YYNGEE. The CDR3 nucleotides are TGTGCCAGCAGCGTAGGGGGCGGAGGCTACACCTTC. It encodes CASSVGGGGYTF.

By sample fraction, this clone is medium-sized (0.01 to 0.1%). The CDR3 sequence: CASSLERGTNEQYF. CDR3 DNA sequence: TGCGCCAGCAGCTTGGAACGGGGTACAAACGAGCAGTACTTC. V usage is TRBV5-1 and J usage is TRBJ2-7, with D maybe TRBD2 (5 bases). Trimming cost V 0 bases and J 5 bases, with 12 bases left between them. This CDR3 contains 14 residues. The germline V gene has CDR1 SGHRS and CDR2 YFSETQ.